This T cell receptor beta chain was recorded in a study of Ad26.COV2.S vaccination and SARS-CoV-2 variants. The CDR3 is 16 amino acids. Germline lookup yields CDR1 MDHEN and CDR2 SYDVKM. V lost 3 bases to trimming and J lost 3 bases; unmatched junction nucleotides: 10. Treatment denoted: some 19 received Ad26.COV2.S at low or high dose, single or two shots; 5 received placebo; per-sample allocation not given. All samples were drawn on day 63, counting from the first vaccine or placebo injection. This table comes from immunoSEQ multiplex PCR, and its TCRdb copy is limited to in-frame clones, with some not included. Of 300,000 to 350,000 clones listed, 70% to 90% were seen once; the top ten hold under 2.5%.

The rearrangement links TRBV28 to TRBJ1-1; 7 bases are shared with TRBD1. Sequencing used peripheral blood, obtained in a trial of Ad26.COV2.S vaccine versus placebo. The sequence came from a person aged 18 to 65 who received the Ad26.COV2.S COVID-19 vaccine or a placebo. CDR3 nucleotide sequence: TGTGCCAGCAGTTTCGCGACAGGGAAGGGGGACACTGAAGCTTTCTTT. The encoded protein is CASSFATGKGDTEAFF. Together with reference TRBV28 and TRBJ1-1, the CDR3 gives the full variable domain: DVKVTQSSRYLVKRTGEKVFLECVQDMDHENMFWYRQDPGLGLRLIYFSYDVKMKEKGDIPEGYSVSREKKERFSLILESASTNQTSMYLCASSFATGKGDTEAFFGQGTRLTVV.